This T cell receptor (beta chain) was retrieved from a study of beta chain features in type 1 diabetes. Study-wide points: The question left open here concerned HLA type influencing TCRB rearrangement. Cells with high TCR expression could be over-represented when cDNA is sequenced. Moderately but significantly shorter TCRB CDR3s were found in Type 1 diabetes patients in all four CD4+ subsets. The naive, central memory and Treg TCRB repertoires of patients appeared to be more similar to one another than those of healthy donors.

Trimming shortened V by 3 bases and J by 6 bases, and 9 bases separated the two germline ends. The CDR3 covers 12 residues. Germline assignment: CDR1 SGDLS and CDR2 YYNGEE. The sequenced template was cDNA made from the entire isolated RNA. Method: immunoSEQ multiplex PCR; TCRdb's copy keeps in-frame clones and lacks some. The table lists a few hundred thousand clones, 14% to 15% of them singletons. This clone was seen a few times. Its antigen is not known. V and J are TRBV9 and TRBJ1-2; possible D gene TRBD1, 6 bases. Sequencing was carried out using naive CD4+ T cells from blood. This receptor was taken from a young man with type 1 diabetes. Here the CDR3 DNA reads TGTGCCAGCAGCGAACACAGGGATGGCTACACCTTC. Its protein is CASSEHRDGYTF.